Following are 2 T cell receptor beta chains from one sample sequenced in a study of cytomegalovirus exposure and HLA in healthy donors. Both 60 Vbeta primers and 13 Jbeta primers went into the PCR. Measured with immunoSEQ multiplex PCR; TCRdb has only the in-frame clones, and not every one. This sample has about 200,000 clones; over 80% occur once, and the top ten carry around 6%. Source material: PBMCs. The receptors were sampled from a man aged 35-49 years in good health and CMV-seropositive.

The chain is built from TRBV10-3 and TRBJ2-1; 8 bases are a match to TRBD2. Trimming took 8 bases from V and 7 from J; bases not matched to a gene: 7. The germline gives CDR1 ENHRY, CDR2 SYGVKD. The CDR3 has 13 amino acids. The CDR3 DNA is TGTGCCATCGGTAGCGGGATCCGAAATGAGCAGTTCTTC. It codes for CAIGSGIRNEQFF.

This sequence joins TRBV6-5 and TRBJ2-7; 7 bases are a match to TRBD1. Germline trimming cut 5 bases from V and 0 bases from J; bases unmatched to any gene: 7. Germline CDR1 and CDR2: MNHEY and SVGAGI. The CDR3 has 15 amino acids. CDR3 region: CASSGREGASYEQYF. The CDR3 nucleotides are TGTGCCAGCAGTGGGAGAGAGGGGGCCTCCTACGAGCAGTACTTC.